Below are 30 T cell receptor beta chains sequenced from a single sample in a study of CD8 T cells in ankylosing spondylitis. Each CDR3 protein is one row after TCRdb ran MiXCR on the 5' RACE reads. Seen here are some 340,000 distinct CDR3 sequences, 14% to 15% observed once, and the top ten hold roughly 0.99%. Sequencing was performed on blood, either unsorted or a sorted T cell fraction (not recorded which). The origin of the receptors is a male donor with ankylosing spondylitis or in good health (not recorded which).

This chain joins TRBV12-3 or TRBV12-4 and TRBJ1-2; no firm D call. V was trimmed by 1 base and J by 2 bases, leaving 8 bases between them. The CDR3 contains 14 residues. CDR3 nucleotide sequence: TGTGCCAGCAGTTTAGAGATTCCAAACTATGGCTACACCTTC. As protein: CASSLEIPNYGYTF.

This clonotype was counted only a few times. V usage is TRBV5-1 and J usage is TRBJ1-2; D gene ambiguous. With 1 base removed from V and 3 bases from J, the gap between germline ends came to 7 bases. This CDR3 comprises 13 residues. Germline lookup yields CDR1 SGHRS and CDR2 YFSETQ. CDR3 DNA sequence: TGCGCCAGCAGCTTGCAGGATTACTATGGCTACACCTTC. This gives the protein CASSLQDYYGYTF.

In this sample, this clonotype turned up a few times. The rearrangement joins TRBV20-1 to TRBJ2-1; D remains ambiguous. V was shortened by 1 base and J by 7 bases, with 8 bases between the two germline ends. The CDR3 has 12 amino acids. Germline V gene sequence: CDR1 DFQATT, CDR2 SNEGSKA (reference sequence). CDR3 DNA sequence: TGCAGTGCTAGAGTACCCGGGAATGAGCAGTTCTTC. Translation gives CSARVPGNEQFF.

This sequence joins TRBV12-3 or TRBV12-4 and TRBJ2-4, with TRBD2 identical over 9 bases. V lost 8 bases and J lost 8; bases outside the gene matches: 10. The CDR3 consists of 14 residues. The CDR3 protein is CASQLSGRWDIQYF. CDR3 bases: TGTGCCAGCCAGTTGAGCGGGAGGTGGGACATTCAGTACTTC.

There are a few counts of this clonotype. The chain carries TRBV29-1 and TRBJ1-4; tentatively, D is TRBD1 (6 bases). V was clipped by 6 bases and J by 10 bases, with 18 bases between them. The CDR3 spans 13 residues. Germline V gene lookup returns CDR1 SQVTM and CDR2 ANQGSEA. The CDR3 sequence is CSVQQGLGGKLFF. The CDR3 DNA reads as TGCAGCGTCCAACAGGGATTAGGGGGAAAACTGTTTTTT.

The V call is TRBV6-1, the J call TRBJ1-1; a possible D gene is TRBD1 (6 bases). The CDR3 is 14 residues long. V lost 7 bases and J 3 bases, leaving 15 bases between the germline ends. Germline CDR1 reads MNHNS; CDR2 reads SASEGT. The CDR3 is CASTKQGKDTEAFF. CDR3 coding DNA: TGTGCCAGCACCAAACAGGGAAAGGACACTGAAGCTTTCTTT.

This chain connects TRBV20-1 to TRBJ2-3; no firm D call. The CDR3 totals 12 residues. The germline V gene has CDR1 DFQATT and CDR2 SNEGSKA (reference sequence). V lost 2 bases and J 4 bases, leaving 7 bases between the germline ends. In DNA, the CDR3 is TGCAGTGCTAGACGCGAGGCAGATACGCAGTATTTT. It yields the protein CSARREADTQYF.

This clonotype showed up just a few times. This chain joins TRBV4-2 and TRBJ2-2; either TRBD1 or TRBD2 may supply D (5 bases each). V dropped 2 bases and J dropped 0 bases, with 22 bases sitting between them. The V gene's germline CDR1 is LGHNA and CDR2 YNFKEQ. There are 20 residues in the CDR3. The CDR3 loop is CASSQKGNKRGFSNTGELFF. The DNA for the CDR3 is TGTGCCAGCAGCCAAAAGGGAAACAAGAGGGGCTTTTCGAACACCGGGGAGCTGTTTTTT.

This clonotype was observed at least ten times. The V and J genes are TRBV12-3 or TRBV12-4 and TRBJ1-2; TRBD1 might be the D (6 bases). The CDR3 runs to 11 residues. Deletions cut 6 bases from V and 8 bases from J, with 10 bases between. This chain's CDR3 is CASRAGGGYTF. Written as DNA, the CDR3 is TGTGCCAGCAGGGCTGGGGGCGGCTACACCTTC.

This clonotype has more than one count but fewer than ten. This sequence joins TRBV12-3 or TRBV12-4 and TRBJ1-5, with D perhaps matching TRBD1 (6 bases). The germline V and J ends were trimmed by 5 bases and 3 bases, with 14 bases remaining between them. The CDR3 extends over 15 amino acids. CDR3 in amino acids: CASSPLGGFNQPQHF. CDR3 bases: TGTGCCAGCAGTCCTTTAGGGGGTTTCAATCAGCCCCAGCATTTT.

This clonotype was recorded many times. The CDR3: CSAQSGANVLTF. The CDR3 nucleotides are TGCAGCGCTCAATCTGGGGCCAACGTCCTGACTTTC. The V call is TRBV29-1, the J call TRBJ2-6; no clear D. The CDR3 is 12 residues long. Deletions cut 7 bases from V and 1 base from J, with 5 bases between. Germline CDR1 is SQVTM and CDR2 is ANQGSEA.

This chain links TRBV6-5 with TRBJ2-2; the D gene is possibly TRBD1 (6 bases). Per the germline V gene, CDR1 is MNHEY and CDR2 is SVGAGI. V lost 6 bases and J lost 6, with 11 bases in between. The CDR3 is made up of 13 amino acids. The CDR3 loop is CASRYSGAGELFF. In nucleotides, the CDR3 is TGTGCCAGCAGATATTCAGGGGCCGGGGAGCTGTTTTTT.

The chain couples TRBV5-1 to TRBJ2-2, with unresolved D. Between the trimmed V and J ends, which lost 1 base and 0 bases, there was a span of 13 bases. The CDR3 totals 17 residues. Germline-derived CDR1 and CDR2 are SGHRS and YFSETQ. The CDR3 DNA is TGCGCCAGCAGCTTGTTTTATGTTGGGGCGAACACCGGGGAGCTGTTTTTT. It translates to CASSLFYVGANTGELFF.

The CDR3 DNA follows: TGCAGTGCTAGAGGACTGGGGGGGGCAGATACGCAGTATTTT. Residues: CSARGLGGADTQYF. The chain employs TRBV20-1 and TRBJ2-3; the match to TRBD2 covers 7 bases. Trimming at V came to 1 base and at J to 4 bases, leaving 5 bases not matched to a gene. The germline V gene encodes CDR1 DFQATT and CDR2 SNEGSKA (reference sequence). The CDR3 spans 14 residues.

The rearrangement uses TRBV10-1 and TRBJ1-1, with D maybe TRBD1 (6 bases). CDR3 length equals 14 residues. The V end was cut by 7 bases, the J end by 0 bases, with 12 bases between. The germline V gene encodes CDR1 WNHNN and CDR2 SYGVQD (reference sequence). The CDR3 loop reads CASTPDSMNTEAFF. Here the CDR3 DNA reads TGCGCCAGCACCCCGGACAGTATGAACACTGAAGCTTTCTTT.

The chain couples TRBV29-1 to TRBJ1-3; TRBD1 matches 7 bases. Losses at the gene ends were 5 bases for V and 7 bases for J; bases not matched to a gene: 5. Germline CDR1 SQVTM, CDR2 ANQGSEA. This CDR3 is 12 amino acids long. The CDR3: CSVRQGRNTIYF. CDR3 sequence (DNA): TGCAGCGTTAGACAGGGTCGGAACACCATATATTTT.

The V gene is TRBV20-1, the J gene TRBJ1-1; 7 bases are shared with TRBD1. Trimming removed 4 bases from V and 4 bases from J; junction bases left unmatched: 15. Germline lookup yields CDR1 DFQATT and CDR2 SNEGSKA (reference sequence). The length of the CDR3 is 16 residues. As DNA, the CDR3 is TGCAGTGCTATAACAGGGGCCAACCCAGGGACCACTGAAGCTTTCTTT. Its protein is CSAITGANPGTTEAFF.

The rearrangement links TRBV20-1 to TRBJ2-1, with TRBD2 matching 7 bases. V lost 6 bases, J lost 2 bases, and 13 bases stayed unmatched. This CDR3 has 16 residues. Germline-derived CDR1 and CDR2 are DFQATT and SNEGSKA (reference sequence). The CDR3 region has the DNA TGCAGTGCCTCTGCGGGCGGGAGTTTTCCCTACAATGAGCAGTTCTTC. It is translated as CSASAGGSFPYNEQFF.

This clonotype has only a few counts. The chain uses TRBV12-3 or TRBV12-4 and TRBJ1-2; D unresolved. The V gene lost 6 bases and the J gene lost 0 bases, with 11 bases spanning the gap. The CDR3 has 14 amino acids. The CDR3 region has the DNA TGTGCCAGCAGCTCGGCGGGCGCTAACTATGGCTACACCTTC. As protein: CASSSAGANYGYTF.

Note on this clonotype: It is likely a read error, because the conserved phenylalanine at the end of the CDR3 is missing. V and J are TRBV30 and TRBJ2-7, with 9 bases matching TRBD2. Germline values: CDR1 GTSNPN, CDR2 SVGIG (reference sequence). V lost 8 bases to trimming and J lost 6 bases; unmatched junction nucleotides: 14. The CDR3 runs 14 residues. CDR3 DNA: TGTGCCACCCCCGGGCTAGCGGGATTTGGCGAGCAGTACCTC. Translated, it gives CATPGLAGFGEQYL.

The CDR3 protein is CASSQDLDSRSAKNIQYF. The CDR3 bases are TGTGCCAGCAGCCAAGACTTGGATAGCCGTTCCGCCAAAAACATTCAGTACTTC. The V call is TRBV4-2, the J call TRBJ2-4, with unresolved D. The CDR3 runs 18 residues. Between the trimmed V and J ends, which lost 0 bases and 1 base, there was a span of 16 bases. Germline V gene lookup returns CDR1 LGHNA and CDR2 YNFKEQ.

This clonotype turned up a few times. The chain carries TRBV5-1 and TRBJ2-2; 8 nucleotides agree with TRBD1. The CDR3 extends over 15 amino acids. V dropped 5 bases and J dropped 1; count of bases not matched to a gene: 4. CDR1 is SGHRS, CDR2 YFSETQ, per germline. Here the CDR3 DNA reads TGCGCCAGCAGACAGACAGGGGAGAACACCGGGGAGCTGTTTTTT. It encodes CASRQTGENTGELFF.

This clonotype showed up many times. V gene TRBV12-3 or TRBV12-4 combines with J gene TRBJ2-7; D unresolved. V was shortened by 1 base and J by 3 bases, with 7 bases between the two germline ends. This CDR3 has 13 residues. The CDR3 coding sequence is TGTGCCAGCAGTTTAGGGCAGATCTACGAGCAGTACTTC. Its protein product is CASSLGQIYEQYF.

The V gene is TRBV20-1, the J gene TRBJ2-7, with D possibly matching TRBD2 (6 bases). Germline CDR1 is DFQATT and CDR2 is SNEGSKA (reference sequence). The CDR3 runs 15 residues. Trimming removed 0 bases at V and 5 bases at J, with 17 bases between. In DNA form, the CDR3 reads TGCAGTGCTAGAGATTCGGGGGTTGGGTTCAACGAGCAGTACTTC. Amino acids: CSARDSGVGFNEQYF.

The V and J genes are TRBV12-3 or TRBV12-4 and TRBJ2-7, with D possibly TRBD2 on 7 matching bases. Trimming cost V 6 bases and J 6 bases, with 24 bases left between them. The CDR3 is 16 residues long. CDR3 nucleotides: TGTGCCAGCAGCCTACCTTTAGGGGGAGGGCCTAGCGAGCAGTACTTC. As protein: CASSLPLGGGPSEQYF.

The V and J genes are TRBV5-1 and TRBJ1-1; D is perhaps TRBD1 (5 bases). The CDR3 consists of 16 residues. The V end was cut by 0 bases, the J end by 0 bases, with 12 bases between. The germline V gene encodes CDR1 SGHRS and CDR2 YFSETQ. The CDR3 is CASSLASTALNTEAFF. In DNA form, the CDR3 reads TGCGCCAGCAGCTTGGCCTCGACAGCTCTGAACACTGAAGCTTTCTTT.

The chain couples TRBV12-3 or TRBV12-4 to TRBJ1-1, with D perhaps matching TRBD1 (6 bases). V lost 4 bases and J 0 bases, leaving 9 bases between the germline ends. The CDR3 sequence is 14 residues long. The CDR3: CASSWNRVNTEAFF. The CDR3 coding sequence is TGTGCCAGCAGTTGGAACAGGGTGAACACTGAAGCTTTCTTT.

The chain recombines TRBV21-1 with TRBJ2-1; the listed D gene, TRBD2, was not tested against the DNA. TRBV21-1 is given as a pseudogene. CDR3 length: 11 residues. The CDR3 DNA is TGTGCCAGAGACCCGGGTGGGGAGCAGTTCTTC. Translation gives CARDPGGEQFF.

The rearrangement uses TRBV2 and TRBJ2-3, with no clear D. V was trimmed by 6 bases and J by 4 bases, leaving 5 bases between them. The CDR3 has 11 residues. CDR1 and CDR2 from the germline V gene are SNHLY and FYNNEI. CDR3: CASRRSDTQYF. The CDR3 DNA follows: TGTGCCAGCAGGAGGTCAGATACGCAGTATTTT. Supplemented by reference TRBV2 and TRBJ2-3, the full variable domain reads EPEVTQTPSHQVTQMGQEVILRCVPISNHLYFYWYRQILGQKVEFLVSFYNNEISEKSEIFDDQFSVERPDGSNFTLKIRSTKLEDSAMYFCASRRSDTQYFGPGTRLTVL.

The genes are TRBV7-2 and TRBJ1-2; D may be TRBD1 (6 bases). The CDR3 totals 14 residues. Trimming left V 1 base short and J 4 bases short, with 10 bases between. Germline V gives CDR1 SGHTA, CDR2 FQGNSA. DNA for the CDR3: TGTGCCAGCAGCTTAGACCGGACAGTCTATGGCTACACCTTC. This gives the protein CASSLDRTVYGYTF. The full variable domain, rest sourced from reference TRBV7-2 and TRBJ1-2, is GAGVSQSPSNKVTEKGKDVELRCDPISGHTALYWYRQSLGQGLEFLIYFQGNSAPDKSGLPSDRFSAERTGGSVSTLTIQRTQQEDSAVYLCASSLDRTVYGYTFGSGTRLTVV.